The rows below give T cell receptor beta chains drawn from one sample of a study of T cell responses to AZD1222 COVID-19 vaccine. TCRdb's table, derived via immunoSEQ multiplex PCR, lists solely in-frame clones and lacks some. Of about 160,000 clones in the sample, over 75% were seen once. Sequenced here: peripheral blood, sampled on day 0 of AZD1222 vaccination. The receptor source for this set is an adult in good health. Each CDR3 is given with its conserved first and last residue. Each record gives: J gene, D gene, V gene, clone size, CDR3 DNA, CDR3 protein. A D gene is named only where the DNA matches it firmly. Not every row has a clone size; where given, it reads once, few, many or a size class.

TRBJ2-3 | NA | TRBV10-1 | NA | TGCGCCAGCAGTTGGGCCCCCACAGATACGCAGTATTTT | CASSWAPTDTQYF
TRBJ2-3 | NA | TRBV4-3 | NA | TGCGCCAGCAGCCCCACATTAATCACAGATACGCAGTATTTT | CASSPTLITDTQYF
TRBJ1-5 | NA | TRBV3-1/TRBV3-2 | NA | TGTGCCAGCAGCCAAGAAGGGGGGAAAGCCCAGCATTTT | CASSQEGGKAQHF
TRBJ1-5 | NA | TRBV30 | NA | TGTGCCTGGAGTGTAGGGGGGGATCAGCCCCAGCATTTT | CAWSVGGDQPQHF
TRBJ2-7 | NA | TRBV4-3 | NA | TGCGCCAGCAGCCAAGATTTTAGGGACGGAAGCTACGAGCAGTACTTC | CASSQDFRDGSYEQYF
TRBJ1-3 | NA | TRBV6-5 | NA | TGTGCCAGCAGTTACTATACAGGGATCTCTGGAAACACCATATATTTT | CASSYYTGISGNTIYF
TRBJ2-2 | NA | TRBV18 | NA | TGTGCCAGCTCTTCCGGGACGAAGAACACCGGGGAGCTGTTTTTT | CASSSGTKNTGELFF
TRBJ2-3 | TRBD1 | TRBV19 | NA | TGTGCCAGTAGTGCCAACGGACAGGGGGCTCTAATAGATACGCAGTATTTT | CASSANGQGALIDTQYF
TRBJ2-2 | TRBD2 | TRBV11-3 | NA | TGTGCCAGCAGCTCTCTCCAGGTAGCGGGGGGCCGGAACACCGGGGAGCTGTTTTTT | CASSSLQVAGGRNTGELFF
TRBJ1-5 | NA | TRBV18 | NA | TGTGCCAGCTCACCCCGGCAGGGTGGCAATCAGCCCCAGCATTTT | CASSPRQGGNQPQHF
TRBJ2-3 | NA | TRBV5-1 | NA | TGCGCCAGCAGCTTTCAACGGCTCACAGATACGCAGTATTTT | CASSFQRLTDTQYF
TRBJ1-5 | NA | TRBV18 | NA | TGTGCCAGCTCACCTTCGCCCCCAGGGAGCAATCAGCCCCAGCATTTT | CASSPSPPGSNQPQHF
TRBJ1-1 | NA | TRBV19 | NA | TGTGCCAGTAGTATAGGAGCCTGGAACACTGAAGCTTTCTTT | CASSIGAWNTEAFF
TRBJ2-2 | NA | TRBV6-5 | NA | TGTGCCAGCAGTTCCCTAAATACAGGGAACGGGGAGCTGTTTTTT | CASSSLNTGNGELFF
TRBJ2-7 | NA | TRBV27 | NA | TGTGCCAGCAGTCCCCGCAGGGGTTCCTACGAGCAGTACTTC | CASSPRRGSYEQYF
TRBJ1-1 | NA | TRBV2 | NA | TGTGCCAGCAAGAGCGGGTCAGGGAACACTGAAGCTTTCTTT | CASKSGSGNTEAFF
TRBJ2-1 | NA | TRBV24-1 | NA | TGTGCCACCAGTGATCCTCCCGGGGGGCCCAGCTCCTACAATGAGCAGTTCTTC | CATSDPPGGPSSYNEQFF
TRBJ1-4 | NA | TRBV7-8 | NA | TGTGCCAGCAGCTTAGAGGCCAGGGGACTGATAAATGAAAAACTGTTTTTT | CASSLEARGLINEKLFF
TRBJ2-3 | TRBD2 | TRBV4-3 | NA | TGCGCCAGCAGCCCCTTACTAGCGGGGGGCGCAGATACGCAGTATTTT | CASSPLLAGGADTQYF
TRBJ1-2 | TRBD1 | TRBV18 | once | TGTGCCAGCTCACGAGTGTCCGGGACAGACTATGGCTACACCTTC | CASSRVSGTDYGYTF
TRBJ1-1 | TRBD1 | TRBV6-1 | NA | TGTGCCAGCAGTGAAGACTTGGGACAGGGACGTCGGAACACTGAAGCTTTCTTT | CASSEDLGQGRRNTEAFF
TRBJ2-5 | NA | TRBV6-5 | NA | TGTGCCAGTGTTGTGCGGAGGACGGAGACCCAGTACTTC | CASVVRRTETQYF
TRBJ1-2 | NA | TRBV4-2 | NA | TGTGCCAGCAGCTCCGTGGGGCAGGGCTATGGCTACACCTTC | CASSSVGQGYGYTF
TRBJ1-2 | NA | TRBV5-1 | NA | TGCGCCAGCAGCTTCGGGCAGGGGCGCCTAGGGACCTACTATGGCTACACCTTC | CASSFGQGRLGTYYGYTF
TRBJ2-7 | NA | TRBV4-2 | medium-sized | TGTGCCAGCAGCCAAGATGGGGGCGCCAGCTCCTACGAGCAGTACTTC | CASSQDGGASSYEQYF
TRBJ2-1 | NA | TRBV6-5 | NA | TGTGCCAGCAGTAGCAAGGGTAATGAGCAGTTCTTC | CASSSKGNEQFF
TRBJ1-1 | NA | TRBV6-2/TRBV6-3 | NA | TGTGCCAGCAGTTACCGACGGGTCACTGAAGCTTTCTTT | CASSYRRVTEAFF
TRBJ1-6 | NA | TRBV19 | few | TGTGCCAGTAGTATAAGGACGGGGAATTCACCCCTCCACTTT | CASSIRTGNSPLHF
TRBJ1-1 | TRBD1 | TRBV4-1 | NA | TGCGCCAGCAGCCAACTAATTGGACAGGGGAACACTGAAGCTTTCTTT | CASSQLIGQGNTEAFF
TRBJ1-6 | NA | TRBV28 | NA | TGTGCCAGCAGTTTGGGAGGGGCCCACTCCTATAATTCACCCCTCCACTTT | CASSLGGAHSYNSPLHF
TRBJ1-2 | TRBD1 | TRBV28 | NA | TGTGCCAGCAGTTTATTCCGGACAGGGGTGTATGGCTACACCTTC | CASSLFRTGVYGYTF